Listed below are T cell receptor beta chains from one sample, sequenced in a study of cytomegalovirus exposure and HLA in healthy donors. The table came from immunoSEQ multiplex PCR; TCRdb's copy has only in-frame clones and leaves some out. The sample shows around 170,000 clones, roughly four fifths of them seen only once. Sequenced sample: PBMCs. The receptors stem from a man in his forties in good health and CMV-seronegative. Each CDR3 is given without its conserved first and last residue.

V gene	CDR3 length	J gene	CDR3 protein
TRBV11-2	14	TRBJ2-4	ASSFERQKGKNIQY
TRBV5-6	15	TRBJ2-3	ASSFPLTGAHTDTQY
TRBV7-3	14	TRBJ2-5	ASSPVGLAGGETQY
TRBV7-9	12	TRBJ1-1	ASSRRDNVAEAF
TRBV7-8	14	TRBJ1-5	ASSLEGAGAHQPQH
TRBV11-2	12	TRBJ1-1	ASIRTARNTEAF
TRBV6-1	12	TRBJ2-7	ASSEGADSYEQY
TRBV11-2	14	TRBJ1-2	ASSPGQGARGYGYT
TRBV5-6	14	TRBJ2-3	ASSLEGYSSGVRPY
TRBV18	14	TRBJ1-3	ASSPRASNSGNTIY
TRBV2	12	TRBJ2-5	AGFGKLAAETQY
TRBV5-1	12	TRBJ2-7	ASSNSALSYEQY
TRBV11-3	13	TRBJ2-1	ASSLGGSAHNEQF
TRBV9	13	TRBJ2-1	ASSPRGLALSEQF
TRBV13	12	TRBJ2-3	ASIDPGETDTQY
TRBV5-1	13	TRBJ2-7	ASSFGGGDTYEQY
TRBV7-2	13	TRBJ2-2	ASRGWYGNTGELF
TRBV28	12	TRBJ2-1	ASNQRGSYNEQF
TRBV9	14	TRBJ2-7	ASSPRAGGTKGEQY
TRBV19	14	TRBJ2-1	ATSGGRASQGVEQF
TRBV4-2	13	TRBJ1-1	ASSQDLGPNTEAF
TRBV27	13	TRBJ2-7	ASSPGTVFPYEQY
TRBV29-1	16	TRBJ2-1	SVTASSGSEGTYNEQF
TRBV5-1	13	TRBJ2-1	ATEGGTGLSNEQF
TRBV5-1	16	TRBJ1-4	ASSLVPGQGALNEKLF
TRBV6-1	12	TRBJ1-1	ASGVTGRDTEAF
TRBV28	14	TRBJ1-4	ASSFPQAVSNEKLF
TRBV7-9	14	TRBJ2-7	ASSTIHAGRNYEQY
TRBV18	16	TRBJ1-1	ASSLLTGTGVMNTEAF
TRBV18	13	TRBJ1-1	ASSPRIGEGTEAF
TRBV7-3	13	TRBJ2-3	ASSSTRACTDTQY
TRBV9	14	TRBJ1-2	ASTLTGAVGDYGYT
TRBV9	13	TRBJ2-3	ASSVAAGATDTQY
TRBV7-8	15	TRBJ2-3	ASSSSIAGTSTDTQY
TRBV2	11	TRBJ2-5	ASSPTRWETQY
TRBV5-1	11	TRBJ2-3	ASSFDWQDTQY
TRBV4-1	14	TRBJ2-2	ASSLRGAGDAGELF
TRBV7-6	12	TRBJ2-7	ASSPASTGYEQY
TRBV30	11	TRBJ2-7	AWSRTDSYEQY
TRBV21-1	13	TRBJ2-7	ASSKSTSASYEQY